This entry lists 17 T cell receptor beta chains sequenced from one sample in a study of shared clonotypes between healthy human individuals. Measured with immunoSEQ multiplex PCR; TCRdb has only the in-frame clones, and not every one. The data hold about a million clones, with approximately 75% observed a single time. The sample consisted of memory CD4+ T cells from PBMCs. Regarding subset: CD45RA-negative fraction. The receptors originated from a man between 18 and 29 years old in good health. Some clones in this sample may be carry-over from other donors' samples.

The chain carries TRBV28 and TRBJ2-1; 7 bases map to TRBD1. The CDR3 has 14 residues. V was pared by 5 bases and J by 7 bases, with 8 bases of the junction left unmatched. CDR1 is MDHEN and CDR2 is SYDVKM in the germline V gene. In DNA form, the CDR3 reads TGTGCCAGCAGTGGAACAGGGGTGTGGAATGAGCAGTTCTTC. Protein sequence: CASSGTGVWNEQFF.

The gene calls are TRBV5-1 and TRBJ2-1; no definite D call. Germline V gene sequence: CDR1 SGHRS, CDR2 YFSETQ. The CDR3 is 15 amino acids. The V and J ends lost 4 bases and 5 bases respectively, with 16 bases between them. Here the CDR3 reads CASSADRPVNNEQFF. The DNA for the CDR3 is TGCGCCAGCAGCGCGGACCGTCCGGTAAACAATGAGCAGTTCTTC.

The genes are TRBV4-2 and TRBJ2-3; the D is unclear. V shed 2 bases and J shed 4 bases, with 13 bases lying between them. Germline CDR1 is LGHNA and CDR2 is YNFKEQ. The CDR3 has 15 amino acids. The CDR3 DNA reads TGTGCCAGCAGCCAATTCACGCGCGACTCAGATACGCAGTATTTT. Its protein product is CASSQFTRDSDTQYF.

V usage is TRBV25-1 and J usage is TRBJ2-5; 12 bases line up with TRBD2. Germline V gene lookup returns CDR1 MGHDK and CDR2 SYGVNS. The CDR3 runs to 16 residues. The ends lost 3 bases at V and 2 bases at J; junction bases unmatched: 4. The CDR3 DNA reads as TGTGCCAGCAGTGACCTAGCGGGAGGGGGGCAAGAGACCCAGTACTTC. This sequence encodes CASSDLAGGGQETQYF.

This clone showed up just a few times. J is TRBJ2-2 and V is TRBV28, with D hard to call. CDR1 is MDHEN and CDR2 is SYDVKM in the germline V gene. V was clipped by 2 bases and J by 5 bases, with 9 bases between them. The CDR3 has 14 amino acids. The CDR3 is CASSLRPRTGELFF. The DNA of the CDR3 is TGTGCCAGCAGTTTACGGCCGAGGACCGGGGAGCTGTTTTTT.

This clone was detected once. The chain recombines TRBV6-6 with TRBJ1-5, with 7 bases matching TRBD1. Germline V gene lookup returns CDR1 MNHNY and CDR2 SVGAGI (reference sequence). The trim removed 6 bases at V and 6 bases at J, leaving 8 bases unmatched. The CDR3 length is 14 residues. This chain's CDR3 is CASRLDREGQPQHF. In nucleotides, the CDR3 is TGTGCCAGCAGACTAGACAGGGAAGGTCAGCCCCAGCATTTT.

The rearrangement links TRBV20-1 to TRBJ1-1, with a tentative D call TRBD1 (5 bases). Germline V gene lookup returns CDR1 DFQATT and CDR2 SNEGSKA (reference sequence). The length of the CDR3 is 11 residues. V was trimmed by 3 bases and J by 10 bases, leaving 12 bases between them. The CDR3 sequence is CSARLGTAAFF. The CDR3, as DNA: TGCAGTGCTAGGTTAGGGACGGCAGCTTTCTTT.

The rearrangement joins TRBV27 to TRBJ2-3; D perhaps matches TRBD2 (7 bases). V was cut by 3 bases and J by 8 bases, with 18 bases left in between. CDR3 size: 15 residues. Germline V gene data show CDR1 as MNHEY and CDR2 as SMNVEV (reference sequence). Written as DNA, the CDR3 is TGTGCCAGCAGTTTCAACGGGGGGCGCCCAGGTACGCAGTATTTT. This encodes CASSFNGGRPGTQYF.

The chain combines TRBV10-3 with TRBJ1-1, with TRBD1 identical over 7 bases. The CDR3 is 13 residues long. The V segment lost 0 bases and the J segment 6 bases; nucleotides outside the gene matches: 1. Germline CDR1 ENHRY, CDR2 SYGVKD. The CDR3 coding sequence is TGTGCCATCAGTGAGTCGACAGGGTCTGAAGCTTTCTTT. Amino acids: CAISESTGSEAFF.

This chain connects TRBV7-8 to TRBJ2-7; 9 positions agree with TRBD2. The CDR3 covers 17 residues. The V gene end was trimmed by 5 bases and the J gene end by 6 bases; junction bases not matched to a gene: 17. Per germline, CDR1 SGHVS and CDR2 FQNEAQ. CDR3 DNA: TGTGCCAGCAGCGGGAAGGGCGGGGGTAGCGGGAGATTCGAGCAGTACTTC. This translates into CASSGKGGGSGRFEQYF.

Only a few counts were recorded for this clone. The germline gene is not matched at one end of the junction; a read error may be the cause. The chain joins TRBV7-2 to TRBJ2-7; D may be TRBD1 (7 bases). Germline V gives CDR1 SGHTA, CDR2 FQGNSA. This CDR3 region has 13 residues. CDR3 amino acids: CASRLRGDGPPVF. The DNA of the CDR3 is TGTGCCAGCAGACTCAGGGGGGATGGACCCCCAGTCTTC.

V usage is TRBV5-4 and J usage is TRBJ1-1; no clear D gene. The V gene's germline CDR1 is SGHNT and CDR2 YYREEE (reference sequence). There are 14 residues in the CDR3. Trimming cost V 4 bases and J 7 bases, with 17 bases left between them. In DNA, the CDR3 is TGTGCCAGCAGCCGAATGATCGGGGAGGGTGAAGCTTTCTTT. Its protein is CASSRMIGEGEAFF. The full variable domain, rest sourced from reference TRBV5-4 and TRBJ1-1, is ETGVTQSPTHLIKTRGQQVTLRCSSQSGHNTVSWYQQALGQGPQFIFQYYREEENGRGNFPPRFSGLQFPNYSSELNVNALELDDSALYLCASSRMIGEGEAFFGQGTRLTVV.

The genes are TRBV6-6 and TRBJ2-1, with TRBD2 matching 11 bases. Germline values: CDR1 MNHNY, CDR2 SVGAGI (reference sequence). Trimming took 6 bases from V and 7 from J; bases not matched to a gene: 8. CDR3 size: 15 residues. The CDR3 loop reads CASRPTSGTFNEQFF. CDR3 nucleotide sequence: TGTGCCAGCAGGCCGACTAGCGGGACTTTTAATGAGCAGTTCTTC.

This chain connects TRBV5-4 to TRBJ2-5; 14 bases match TRBD2. Germline trimming cut 2 bases from V and 1 base from J; bases unmatched to any gene: 1. From germline, CDR1 is SGHNT and CDR2 YYREEE (reference sequence). This CDR3 has 16 residues. CDR3 residues: CASSFGTSGSQETQYF. CDR3 coding DNA: TGTGCCAGCAGCTTTGGGACTAGCGGGAGCCAAGAGACCCAGTACTTC.

The rearrangement joins TRBV5-1 to TRBJ2-5; 9 bases fit TRBD1. Germline V CDR1 and CDR2: SGHRS, YFSETQ. This CDR3 contains 16 residues. The trim removed 4 bases at V and 3 bases at J, leaving 10 bases unmatched. CDR3: CASSRTGGEGKETQYF. The CDR3 DNA reads as TGCGCCAGCAGCCGAACAGGGGGCGAGGGAAAAGAGACCCAGTACTTC.

CDR3 in DNA: TGTGCCAGCAGCCCCGCCTCCGGGAGTCGTGGCTACACCTTC. Translating it yields CASSPASGSRGYTF. J is TRBJ1-2 and V is TRBV28; D remains unclear. There are 14 residues in the CDR3. The V end was cut by 6 bases, the J end by 7 bases, with 18 bases between. Per germline, CDR1 MDHEN and CDR2 SYDVKM.

CDR3 bases: TGTGCCAGCAGCTTAGGTAGTCCGAACACCGGGGAGCTGTTTTTT. Translated, it gives CASSLGSPNTGELFF. The gene calls are TRBV7-8 and TRBJ2-2, with D uncertain. The CDR3 has 15 residues. The ends were cut back, 1 base at V and 0 bases at J, with 6 bases in the middle. Germline V gene sequence: CDR1 SGHVS, CDR2 FQNEAQ.